These 20 T cell receptor beta chains were all obtained from the same sample, sequenced in a study of T-cell reconstitution after alpha-beta-depleted transplantation in children. Preparation of the TCRbeta library was carried out with unique molecular identifiers. One entry per CDR3 protein results from TCRdb running MiXCR on the PCR reads. This sample has about half a million distinct CDR3 sequences, with under 15% found just once. The source was PBMCs from the stem cell graft donor, collected from the stem cell graft. These receptors were collected from a human donor who donated a stem cell graft to a child with combined immunodeficiency.

This clonotype was counted between two and nine times. The chain carries TRBV10-3 and TRBJ2-5; either TRBD1 or TRBD2 may supply D (5 bases each). Trimming pared 0 bases from V and 6 bases from J, leaving 8 bases between. The V gene's germline CDR1 is ENHRY and CDR2 SYGVKD. The CDR3 is 13 residues long. This CDR3 is CAISESGVQTQYF. The CDR3 DNA follows: TGTGCCATCAGTGAGTCGGGGGTGCAGACCCAGTACTTC.

This clonotype was observed a handful of times. This chain connects TRBV7-3 to TRBJ2-6; D is perhaps TRBD1 (6 bases). Germline CDR1 reads SGHTA; CDR2 reads FQGTGA. The V end was cut by 4 bases, the J end by 0 bases, with 13 bases between. CDR3 length equals 17 residues. The CDR3 loop reads CASSSGHRSSGANVLTF. The CDR3 coding sequence is TGTGCCAGCAGCTCGGGACACCGGAGCTCTGGGGCCAACGTCCTGACTTTC. Together with reference TRBV7-3 and TRBJ2-6, the CDR3 gives the full variable domain: GAGVSQTPSNKVTEKGKYVELRCDPISGHTALYWYRQSLGQGPEFLIYFQGTGAADDSGLPNDRFFAVRPEGSVSTLKIQRTERGDSAVYLCASSSGHRSSGANVLTFGAGSRLTVL.

The chain couples TRBV5-1 to TRBJ2-7; 9 bases are a match to TRBD1. Germline V lookup: CDR1 SGHRS, CDR2 YFSETQ. Trimming removed 0 bases from V and 5 bases from J; junction bases left unmatched: 6. The CDR3 runs 15 residues. CDR3 loop: CASSLVGTGNNEQYF. DNA of the CDR3: TGCGCCAGCAGCTTGGTGGGGACAGGGAACAACGAGCAGTACTTC.

This chain uses TRBV6-5 with TRBJ1-5; D unresolved. The V end was cut by 4 bases, the J end by 0 bases, with 7 bases between. The germline V gene has CDR1 MNHEY and CDR2 SVGAGI. The CDR3 totals 14 residues. The CDR3 loop is CASSSDVSNQPQHF. The CDR3 DNA is TGTGCCAGCAGTTCGGACGTTAGCAATCAGCCCCAGCATTTT.

This clonotype was picked up a small number of times. The chain couples TRBV15 to TRBJ2-1; D might be TRBD1 (5 bases). This CDR3 contains 20 residues. Germline-derived CDR1 and CDR2 are LNHNV and YYDKDF (reference sequence). With 1 base removed from V and 3 bases from J, the gap between germline ends came to 25 bases. The CDR3 is CATSRAFSPVLGQGYNEQFF. CDR3 DNA: TGTGCCACCAGCAGAGCTTTTTCCCCGGTCCTGGGGCAGGGCTACAATGAGCAGTTCTTC.

This rearrangement joins TRBV12-3 or TRBV12-4 to TRBJ1-6, with D uncertain. The CDR3 is 15 amino acids. V lost 7 bases to trimming and J lost 0 bases, with 10 bases between them. CDR3 nucleotide sequence: TGTGCCAGCACTCCTGGCGGCTCCTATAATTCACCCCTCCACTTT. It encodes CASTPGGSYNSPLHF.

J is TRBJ2-7 and V is TRBV6-2 or TRBV6-3, with 8 positions matching TRBD1. Trimming took 6 bases from V and 2 from J; bases not matched to a gene: 6. The CDR3 runs to 14 residues. Germline V gene sequence: CDR1 MNHEY, CDR2 SVGEGT. The CDR3 reads CASSALGQAYEQYF. In DNA form, the CDR3 reads TGTGCCAGCAGCGCTCTGGGACAGGCCTACGAGCAGTACTTC.

This clonotype was seen at least ten times. The chain joins TRBV6-5 to TRBJ1-6; D is undetermined. This CDR3 contains 17 residues. V lost 0 bases to trimming and J lost 6 bases, with 15 bases between them. Germline CDR1 and CDR2: MNHEY and SVGAGI. CDR3 region: CASSYSMGQVRNSPLHF. The DNA for the CDR3 is TGTGCCAGCAGTTACTCGATGGGCCAAGTCCGTAATTCACCCCTCCACTTT.

This clonotype has ten or more counts. The chain carries TRBV7-7 and TRBJ2-1; TRBD2 agrees at 13 bases. This CDR3 comprises 15 residues. V shed 7 bases and J 7 bases; nucleotides not matched to a gene: 7. Per the germline V gene, CDR1 is SSHAT and CDR2 is FNYEAQ (reference sequence). The CDR3 bases are TGTGCCAGCACCCCCCTGACTAGCGGGAGGAATGAGCAGTTCTTC. Its translation is CASTPLTSGRNEQFF.

This clonotype was seen many times. The V and J genes are TRBV5-1 and TRBJ2-3, with no clear D. The germline V gene has CDR1 SGHRS and CDR2 YFSETQ. The CDR3 is 17 amino acids. V lost 0 bases and J lost 4, with 18 bases in between. This chain's CDR3 is CASSLGSVYVGSDTQYF. DNA of the CDR3: TGCGCCAGCAGCTTGGGTTCGGTTTATGTCGGTTCAGATACGCAGTATTTT. Filled out from reference TRBV5-1 and TRBJ2-3, the complete variable domain reads KAGVTQTPRYLIKTRGQQVTLSCSPISGHRSVSWYQQTPGQGLQFLFEYFSETQRNKGNFPGRFSGRQFSNSRSEMNVSTLELGDSALYLCASSLGSVYVGSDTQYFGPGTRLTVL.

In its sample, this clonotype was seen many times. The CDR3 is CASSTTGLNYGYTF. The CDR3 DNA sequence: TGTGCCAGCAGCACTACGGGGCTGAACTATGGCTACACCTTC. The chain couples TRBV7-9 to TRBJ1-2, with D possibly matching TRBD1 (5 bases). The CDR3 extends over 14 amino acids. V was clipped by 5 bases and J by 2 bases, with 12 bases between them. Germline assignment: CDR1 SEHNR and CDR2 FQNEAQ (reference sequence).

This clonotype was recorded at least ten times. The V gene is TRBV12-3 or TRBV12-4, the J gene TRBJ1-1; 7 nucleotides align to TRBD1. Trimming at V came to 4 bases and at J to 8 bases, leaving 4 bases not matched to a gene. The CDR3 runs to 12 residues. CDR3 sequence (DNA): TGTGCCAGCAGTTCCGGGACAGCCGAAGCTTTCTTT. It codes for CASSSGTAEAFF.

This clonotype was seen many times. CDR3 sequence (DNA): TGTGCCAGCAGTTTGAGGGTGGGGGACAATGAGCAGTTCTTC. Its translation is CASSLRVGDNEQFF. The chain couples TRBV12-3 or TRBV12-4 to TRBJ2-1, with D tentatively TRBD1 or TRBD2 (5 bases each). The CDR3 extends over 14 amino acids. With 3 bases removed from V and 5 bases from J, the gap between germline ends came to 11 bases.

This clonotype was counted between two and nine times. The CDR3 bases are TGTGCCACCAGCAGAAGGGTAACTAATGAAAAACTGTTTTTT. Translating it yields CATSRRVTNEKLFF. The chain carries TRBV15 and TRBJ1-4; D gene unclear. V lost 2 bases to trimming and J lost 1 base, with 5 bases between them. The germline CDR1 and CDR2 sequences are LNHNV and YYDKDF (reference sequence). The CDR3 covers 14 residues.

This clonotype has only a few counts. The genes are TRBV19 and TRBJ2-7; the match to TRBD1 covers 7 bases. After removal of 7 bases from V and 4 bases from J, the junction contained 13 bases not matched to a gene. The CDR3 extends over 15 amino acids. Germline CDR1 is LNHDA and CDR2 is SQIVND (reference sequence). The CDR3 is CASTERQGANYEQYF. As DNA, the CDR3 is TGTGCCAGTACCGAGAGACAGGGAGCGAATTACGAGCAGTACTTC.

The genes are TRBV12-3 or TRBV12-4 and TRBJ1-2, with D unclear. The V and J ends lost 3 bases and 6 bases respectively, with 11 bases between them. The CDR3 has 13 residues. CDR3 sequence (DNA): TGTGCCAGCAGTTTTGTACAGAGTCATGGCTACACCTTC. Translation gives CASSFVQSHGYTF.

This clonotype was detected many times. This sequence joins TRBV4-3 and TRBJ2-2; D is possibly TRBD1 (6 bases). Trimming cost V 1 base and J 0 bases, with 9 bases left between them. The CDR3 totals 16 residues. Germline values: CDR1 LGHNA, CDR2 YSLEER. The CDR3, as DNA: TGCGCCAGCAGCCAAGGGACAGCAACGAACACCGGGGAGCTGTTTTTT. Its translation: CASSQGTATNTGELFF.

The V and J genes are TRBV5-1 and TRBJ2-3; D gene ambiguous. CDR3 length: 14 amino acids. The germline V gene has CDR1 SGHRS and CDR2 YFSETQ. V gave up 2 bases and J gave up 1 base, with 8 bases separating them. The CDR3 nucleotides read TGCGCCAGCAGCTTCTCACACCGCACAGATACGCAGTATTTT. This gives the protein CASSFSHRTDTQYF.

This clonotype was counted at least ten times. The chain has TRBV12-3 or TRBV12-4 and TRBJ1-2, with D perhaps matching TRBD1 (5 bases). V was pared by 3 bases and J by 0 bases, with 8 bases between. The CDR3 extends over 14 amino acids. The CDR3 region has the DNA TGTGCCAGCAGTTTCGACAGAGCTAACTATGGCTACACCTTC. It translates to CASSFDRANYGYTF.

In its sample, this clonotype was seen a few times. The rearrangement joins TRBV27 to TRBJ2-7; no reliable D call. Per germline, CDR1 MNHEY and CDR2 SMNVEV (reference sequence). The V end was cut by 5 bases, the J end by 3 bases, with 11 bases between. The CDR3 spans 13 residues. Written as DNA, the CDR3 is TGTGCCAGCAGTCCCATGAACCTCTACGAGCAGTACTTC. It translates to CASSPMNLYEQYF.